The rows below give T cell receptor beta chains drawn from one sample of a study of blood T cell repertoires in COVID-19. Repertoires were generated with immunoSEQ multiplex PCR, while TCRdb's copy carries only in-frame clones and drops some. The sample contains about 170,000 clones, 90% to 95% of which appear only once. Sequencing used peripheral blood. These TCRs come from a woman aged 45-59 years with acute or convalescent COVID-19. CDR3s include the opening cysteine and the closing phenylalanine or tryptophan. D genes are given only for firm matches. Clone size is stated in some rows and not others, as once, few, many or a class when expanded.

abundance: NA
v_gene: TRBV6-5
d_gene: TRBD2
j_gene: TRBJ2-7
CDR3nt: TGTGCCAGCAGCCGTCTAGCGGGAGGGCCCGGCGAGCAGTACTTC
CDR3aa: CASSRLAGGPGEQYF

abundance: NA
v_gene: TRBV21-1
d_gene: NA
j_gene: TRBJ1-3
CDR3nt: TGTGCCAGCCCGCTGCCAGTCTCTGGAAACACCATATATTTT
CDR3aa: CASPLPVSGNTIYF

abundance: NA
v_gene: TRBV6-4
d_gene: TRBD1
j_gene: TRBJ1-2
CDR3nt: TGTGCCAGCAATTTCTCGAGACAGGGGAAGTATGGCTACACCTTC
CDR3aa: CASNFSRQGKYGYTF

abundance: NA
v_gene: TRBV18
d_gene: TRBD1
j_gene: TRBJ1-5
CDR3nt: TGTGCCAGCTCACCGGGGACAGCTAATCAGCCCCAGCATTTT
CDR3aa: CASSPGTANQPQHF

abundance: once
v_gene: TRBV12-3/TRBV12-4
d_gene: TRBD1
j_gene: TRBJ1-6
CDR3nt: TGTGCCAGCAGTCCGACAGGGCCATCACCCCTCCACTTT
CDR3aa: CASSPTGPSPLHF

abundance: NA
v_gene: TRBV30
d_gene: NA
j_gene: TRBJ1-2
CDR3nt: TGTGCCTGGAGTGCGGGAGGGGGGGCAAACTATGGCTACACCTTC
CDR3aa: CAWSAGGGANYGYTF

abundance: once
v_gene: TRBV5-8
d_gene: TRBD1
j_gene: TRBJ1-5
CDR3nt: TGTGCCAGCAGCAACAGGGGCCAGCCCCAGCATTTT
CDR3aa: CASSNRGQPQHF

abundance: few
v_gene: TRBV29-1
d_gene: TRBD1
j_gene: TRBJ1-1
CDR3nt: TGCAGCGTTGAATTCGCGAGGGGGCTCGCTGAAGCTTTCTTT
CDR3aa: CSVEFARGLAEAFF

abundance: NA
v_gene: TRBV7-8
d_gene: NA
j_gene: TRBJ1-5
CDR3nt: TGTGCCAGCACCCCATCCAGGACTAGGGCTGGGCCCCAGCATTTT
CDR3aa: CASTPSRTRAGPQHF

abundance: NA
v_gene: TRBV28
d_gene: TRBD2
j_gene: TRBJ2-1
CDR3nt: TGTGCCAGCAGTCCTCGGGGGGTCGGGAGGTTTAACAATGAGCAGTTCTTC
CDR3aa: CASSPRGVGRFNNEQFF

abundance: NA
v_gene: TRBV19
d_gene: TRBD1
j_gene: TRBJ2-1
CDR3nt: TGTGCCAGTAGTCTCCCGACAGGGGGCAATGAGCAGTTCTTC
CDR3aa: CASSLPTGGNEQFF

abundance: NA
v_gene: TRBV5-4
d_gene: TRBD1
j_gene: TRBJ1-4
CDR3nt: TGTGCCAGCAGCCAACAGGGGGATGAAAAACTGTTTTTT
CDR3aa: CASSQQGDEKLFF

abundance: NA
v_gene: TRBV19
d_gene: NA
j_gene: TRBJ2-7
CDR3nt: TGTGCCAGTAGTATAGGCCCAACAGGGTTCGAGCAGTACTTC
CDR3aa: CASSIGPTGFEQYF

abundance: NA
v_gene: TRBV28
d_gene: NA
j_gene: TRBJ2-3
CDR3nt: TGTGCCAGCAGTTTAGGTAAAGACACCCTGGTTGGAGATACGCAGTATTTT
CDR3aa: CASSLGKDTLVGDTQYF

abundance: NA
v_gene: TRBV6-5
d_gene: TRBD1
j_gene: TRBJ2-7
CDR3nt: TGTGCCAGCAGATCTGACAGGGGAAGCTCCTACGAGCAGTACTTC
CDR3aa: CASRSDRGSSYEQYF

abundance: NA
v_gene: TRBV5-1
d_gene: NA
j_gene: TRBJ1-2
CDR3nt: TGCGCCAGCAGCTTGGAGCCTGCCGTAGATGGCTACACCTTC
CDR3aa: CASSLEPAVDGYTF

abundance: NA
v_gene: TRBV11-2
d_gene: TRBD2
j_gene: TRBJ2-1
CDR3nt: TGTGCCAGCAGACCTGATACTAGCGGATTCTACAATGAGCAGTTCTTC
CDR3aa: CASRPDTSGFYNEQFF

abundance: NA
v_gene: TRBV25-1
d_gene: TRBD1
j_gene: TRBJ2-7
CDR3nt: TGTGCCAGCAGTGATGCTACCGGGACAGGGGTTTCCTACGAGCAGTACTTC
CDR3aa: CASSDATGTGVSYEQYF

abundance: NA
v_gene: TRBV28
d_gene: TRBD1
j_gene: TRBJ1-4
CDR3nt: TGTGCCAGCAGTTCCGGACAGGATGAAAAACTGTTTTTT
CDR3aa: CASSSGQDEKLFF

abundance: NA
v_gene: TRBV5-8
d_gene: NA
j_gene: TRBJ2-1
CDR3nt: TGTGCCAGCAGCTACCCTAGGGGATTCTCCTACAATGAGCAGTTCTTC
CDR3aa: CASSYPRGFSYNEQFF

abundance: once
v_gene: TRBV4-3
d_gene: NA
j_gene: TRBJ2-3
CDR3nt: TGCGCCAGCAGCCAAGACGCAGGGTCTCTTTCCGATACGCAGTATTTT
CDR3aa: CASSQDAGSLSDTQYF

abundance: NA
v_gene: TRBV7-9
d_gene: NA
j_gene: TRBJ1-2
CDR3nt: TGTGCCAGCAGTCCCATGCGGGCCGATGGCTACACCTTC
CDR3aa: CASSPMRADGYTF

abundance: NA
v_gene: TRBV5-4
d_gene: NA
j_gene: TRBJ1-1
CDR3nt: TGTGCCAGCCAGACAGGAATGAACACTGAAGCTTTCTTT
CDR3aa: CASQTGMNTEAFF

abundance: NA
v_gene: TRBV19
d_gene: NA
j_gene: TRBJ2-1
CDR3nt: TGTGCCAGTAGTATAGACTTACCCTGGAGCTCCTACAATGAGCAGTTCTTC
CDR3aa: CASSIDLPWSSYNEQFF

abundance: NA
v_gene: TRBV9
d_gene: TRBD2
j_gene: TRBJ2-3
CDR3nt: TGTGCCAGCAGCGTATTCCCCGGGGGGATTAGCACAGATACGCAGTATTTT
CDR3aa: CASSVFPGGISTDTQYF

abundance: NA
v_gene: TRBV5-6
d_gene: TRBD1
j_gene: TRBJ1-3
CDR3nt: TGTGCCAGCAGCTTATTGATCTTAACAGGGGGTTATGAAAACACCATATATTTT
CDR3aa: CASSLLILTGGYENTIYF

abundance: NA
v_gene: TRBV6-1
d_gene: NA
j_gene: TRBJ1-2
CDR3nt: TGTGCCAGCAGTGAAGGGGGACTAAGGCATGACTACACCTTC
CDR3aa: CASSEGGLRHDYTF